Listed below are T cell receptor beta chains from one sample, sequenced in a study of cytomegalovirus exposure and HLA in healthy donors. Method: immunoSEQ multiplex PCR; TCRdb's copy keeps in-frame clones and lacks some. Here the sample spans around 91,000 clones, around 84% being singletons. The sample taken for sequencing was PBMCs. The receptors derive from a man between 18 and 29 years old in good health and CMV-seronegative. Each CDR3 is given with its conserved first and last residue. D genes are given only for firm matches. The size of a clone is reported for some rows only, either as once, few or many, or as a class for expanded clones.

CDR3: CASSVDRGQPQHF
DNA: TGTGCCAGCAGCGTTGATCGAGGTCAGCCCCAGCATTTT
V: TRBV6-4
D: NA
J: TRBJ1-5
size: NA

CDR3: CASSVIEHGYTF
DNA: TGTGCCAGCTCCGTAATAGAGCATGGCTACACCTTC
V: TRBV7-9
D: NA
J: TRBJ1-2
size: NA

CDR3: CASSGAGTLTNTGELFF
DNA: TGTGCCAGCAGCGGCGCCGGGACTCTAACGAACACCGGGGAGCTGTTTTTT
V: TRBV11-1
D: NA
J: TRBJ2-2
size: NA

CDR3: CASSLAGKYGYTF
DNA: TGTGCCAGCAGTTTAGCAGGGAAATATGGCTACACCTTC
V: TRBV28
D: NA
J: TRBJ1-2
size: NA

CDR3: CAWSVNSYNEQFF
DNA: TGTGCCTGGAGTGTTAACTCCTACAATGAGCAGTTCTTC
V: TRBV30
D: NA
J: TRBJ2-1
size: NA

CDR3: CASSGWTGKIGSYEQYF
DNA: TGCGCCAGCAGCGGTTGGACAGGAAAAATCGGCTCCTACGAGCAGTACTTC
V: TRBV5-1
D: TRBD1
J: TRBJ2-7
size: once

CDR3: CASSKTGVSTEAFF
DNA: TGTGCCAGCAGCAAAACAGGGGTATCCACTGAAGCTTTCTTT
V: TRBV13
D: TRBD1
J: TRBJ1-1
size: NA

CDR3: CASSDTQGAAEQYF
DNA: TGTGCCAGCAGTGATACGCAGGGGGCTGCCGAGCAGTACTTC
V: TRBV2
D: TRBD1
J: TRBJ2-7
size: once

CDR3: CASSPSGRDTQYF
DNA: TGTGCCAGCAGCCCTAGCGGGAGAGATACGCAGTATTTT
V: TRBV9
D: TRBD2
J: TRBJ2-3
size: NA

CDR3: CASSFPSGGGSYNEQFF
DNA: TGTGCCAGCAGCTTTCCTAGCGGGGGAGGGTCCTACAATGAGCAGTTCTTC
V: TRBV7-6
D: TRBD2
J: TRBJ2-1
size: NA

CDR3: CASSHFRGRGEQYF
DNA: TGTGCCAGCAGCCACTTTAGGGGCCGCGGCGAGCAGTACTTC
V: TRBV7-2
D: NA
J: TRBJ2-7
size: few

CDR3: CAWSLGANVLTF
DNA: TGTGCCTGGAGTCTGGGGGCCAACGTCCTGACTTTC
V: TRBV30
D: NA
J: TRBJ2-6
size: NA

CDR3: CASTPWGGTEAFF
DNA: TGTGCCAGCACCCCCTGGGGGGGGACTGAAGCTTTCTTT
V: TRBV27
D: NA
J: TRBJ1-1
size: NA

CDR3: CATSSQPDRYYGYTF
DNA: TGTGCCACCAGCAGCCAGCCGGACAGATACTATGGCTACACCTTC
V: TRBV15
D: NA
J: TRBJ1-2
size: NA

CDR3: CAISDPTGMETEAFF
DNA: TGTGCCATCAGTGACCCGACAGGGATGGAAACTGAAGCTTTCTTT
V: TRBV10-3
D: TRBD1
J: TRBJ1-1
size: NA

CDR3: CASSPRRGRAASGSSYNEQFF
DNA: TGCGCCAGCAGCCCCCGGCGGGGAAGGGCGGCTAGCGGGAGCTCCTACAATGAGCAGTTCTTC
V: TRBV4-1
D: TRBD2
J: TRBJ2-1
size: few

CDR3: CASRYRDRGPSEKLFF
DNA: TGTGCCAGCAGATACCGGGACAGGGGGCCTAGTGAAAAACTGTTTTTT
V: TRBV2
D: TRBD1
J: TRBJ1-4
size: NA

CDR3: CASSYEGVSKTQYF
DNA: TGTGCCAGCAGTTACGAAGGAGTCTCAAAGACCCAGTACTTC
V: TRBV6-5
D: NA
J: TRBJ2-5
size: NA

CDR3: CASKTGPPNSPLHF
DNA: TGTGCCAGTAAGACAGGGCCGCCTAATTCACCCCTCCACTTT
V: TRBV19
D: TRBD1
J: TRBJ1-6
size: NA

CDR3: CASSIITGASTDTQYF
DNA: TGTGCCAGTAGTATCATAACAGGGGCTAGCACAGATACGCAGTATTTT
V: TRBV19
D: TRBD1
J: TRBJ2-3
size: once

CDR3: CASGREHQTQYF
DNA: TGTGCTAGTGGACGGGAGCATCAGACCCAGTACTTC
V: TRBV12-5
D: NA
J: TRBJ2-5
size: NA

CDR3: CASTPTLGGTGGNYEQYF
DNA: TGTGCCAGCACCCCCACCTTGGGGGGGACAGGGGGTAACTACGAGCAGTACTTC
V: TRBV28
D: TRBD1
J: TRBJ2-7
size: once

CDR3: CASSLTGGTNEQFF
DNA: TGTGCCAGCAGTTTGACGGGAGGGACCAATGAGCAGTTCTTC
V: TRBV6-6
D: TRBD2
J: TRBJ2-1
size: NA

CDR3: CASSVSGGKNIQYF
DNA: TGTGCCAGCTCGGTTTCGGGAGGTAAAAACATTCAGTACTTC
V: TRBV9
D: TRBD2
J: TRBJ2-4
size: NA

CDR3: CASSVSSDVPFRRAKNIQYF
DNA: TGTGCCAGCAGTGTTTCTTCCGACGTCCCGTTCCGGCGGGCCAAAAACATTCAGTACTTC
V: TRBV6-1
D: NA
J: TRBJ2-4
size: NA

CDR3: CASSPPLRDGYTF
DNA: TGTGCCAGCAGTCCGCCTCTGAGGGATGGCTACACCTTC
V: TRBV9
D: NA
J: TRBJ1-2
size: NA

CDR3: CASSTSGSGDEQYF
DNA: TGTGCCAGCAGCACTAGCGGGAGTGGCGACGAGCAGTACTTC
V: TRBV9
D: TRBD2
J: TRBJ2-7
size: NA

CDR3: CASSFFRGQGKLFF
DNA: TGTGCCAGCAGTTTTTTCAGGGGCCAAGGAAAACTGTTTTTT
V: TRBV27
D: NA
J: TRBJ1-4
size: NA

CDR3: CATDGVSGDVGSPLHF
DNA: TGTGCCACTGATGGGGTCAGCGGGGACGTAGGTTCACCCCTCCACTTT
V: TRBV30
D: NA
J: TRBJ1-6
size: NA

CDR3: CASSEDSGVGGYTF
DNA: TGTGCCAGCAGTGAGGACAGCGGAGTAGGTGGCTACACCTTC
V: TRBV6-1
D: NA
J: TRBJ1-2
size: NA

CDR3: CASSLVGTRPEQFF
DNA: TGTGCCAGCAGCTTAGTAGGGACTCGTCCTGAGCAGTTCTTC
V: TRBV11-2
D: NA
J: TRBJ2-1
size: NA

CDR3: CASRQGQGGNYGYTF
DNA: TGTGCCAGCAGGCAAGGACAGGGTGGGAACTATGGCTACACCTTC
V: TRBV6-1
D: TRBD1
J: TRBJ1-2
size: NA

CDR3: CSVADSLDSYEQYF
DNA: TGCAGCGTAGCCGACTCGCTCGACTCCTACGAGCAGTACTTC
V: TRBV29-1
D: NA
J: TRBJ2-7
size: NA

CDR3: CASTRGGTDNEQFF
DNA: TGTGCCAGCACCCGAGGGGGGACAGACAATGAGCAGTTCTTC
V: TRBV2
D: NA
J: TRBJ2-1
size: NA

CDR3: CATGQGNMPQHF
DNA: TGTGCCACTGGACAGGGTAATATGCCCCAGCATTTT
V: TRBV6-5
D: TRBD1
J: TRBJ1-5
size: NA

CDR3: CASSSDRGSTDTQYF
DNA: TGTGCCAGCAGCTCGGACAGGGGAAGCACAGATACGCAGTATTTT
V: TRBV11-3
D: TRBD1
J: TRBJ2-3
size: NA

CDR3: CAWSDTTGVLRNNQPQHF
DNA: TGTGCCTGGAGTGACACAACGGGGGTTCTTCGGAACAATCAGCCCCAGCATTTT
V: TRBV30
D: NA
J: TRBJ1-5
size: NA

CDR3: CAWSVLGAAEKLFF
DNA: TGTGCCTGGAGTGTACTGGGGGCCGCTGAAAAACTGTTTTTT
V: TRBV30
D: NA
J: TRBJ1-4
size: few

CDR3: CASSYSAGKGSYEQYF
DNA: TGTGCCAGCAGTTATTCAGCCGGGAAAGGGTCCTACGAGCAGTACTTC
V: TRBV6-5
D: NA
J: TRBJ2-7
size: NA